These T cell receptor beta chains were read from a single sample in a study of T-cell reconstitution after alpha-beta-depleted transplantation in children. MiXCR, run by TCRdb on the PCR reads, gives a single entry per CDR3 protein. Here the sample spans 490,000 or so distinct CDR3 sequences, around 13% being singletons. Source: PBMCs from the stem cell graft donor, taken from the stem cell graft. These TCRs come from a human donor who donated a stem cell graft to a child with combined immunodeficiency. Both conserved end residues are part of each CDR3. Each record gives: J gene, D gene, V gene, clone size, CDR3 protein, CDR3 DNA. The D gene is left open where the match is weak. Clone size is given for some rows only: seen once, a few or many times, or a class if the clone is expanded.

j_gene: TRBJ2-7
d_gene: TRBD2
v_gene: TRBV6-2/TRBV6-3
abundance: .
CDR3aa: CASSYWIDRLAGIRIYEQYF
CDR3nt: TGTGCCAGCAGTTACTGGATTGATCGACTAGCGGGGATTAGGATCTACGAGCAGTACTTC

j_gene: TRBJ1-1
d_gene: .
v_gene: TRBV4-2
abundance: .
CDR3aa: CASSQDTGTTPNTEAFF
CDR3nt: TGTGCCAGCAGCCAAGATACGGGGACAACTCCGAACACTGAAGCTTTCTTT

j_gene: TRBJ1-2
d_gene: .
v_gene: TRBV6-5
abundance: few
CDR3aa: CASSYGQHYGYTF
CDR3nt: TGTGCCAGCAGTTACGGGCAGCACTATGGCTACACCTTC

j_gene: TRBJ1-1
d_gene: .
v_gene: TRBV6-2/TRBV6-3
abundance: .
CDR3aa: CASSMGGNTEAFF
CDR3nt: TGTGCCAGCAGTATGGGAGGGAACACTGAAGCTTTCTTT

j_gene: TRBJ2-2
d_gene: .
v_gene: TRBV18
abundance: .
CDR3aa: CASSPPSGFGELFF
CDR3nt: TGTGCCAGCTCACCACCGTCGGGGTTTGGGGAGCTGTTTTTT

j_gene: TRBJ2-1
d_gene: .
v_gene: TRBV18
abundance: many
CDR3aa: CASSPGQPHNEQFF
CDR3nt: TGTGCCAGCTCACCAGGGCAGCCCCACAATGAGCAGTTCTTC

j_gene: TRBJ1-4
d_gene: TRBD1
v_gene: TRBV20-1
abundance: few
CDR3aa: CSARTGFGEKLFF
CDR3nt: TGCAGTGCGAGGACAGGGTTTGGGGAAAAACTGTTTTTT

j_gene: TRBJ2-1
d_gene: TRBD1
v_gene: TRBV20-1
abundance: few
CDR3aa: CSARDPGTVYNEQFF
CDR3nt: TGCAGTGCTAGAGACCCAGGGACAGTCTACAATGAGCAGTTCTTC

j_gene: TRBJ2-1
d_gene: .
v_gene: TRBV21-1
abundance: .
CDR3aa: CASSIWDRHEQFF
CDR3nt: TGTGCCAGCAGCATCTGGGACAGACATGAGCAGTTCTTC

j_gene: TRBJ1-1
d_gene: .
v_gene: TRBV29-1
abundance: .
CDR3aa: CSVARRSYPEAFF
CDR3nt: TGCAGCGTTGCGAGAAGATCCTATCCTGAAGCTTTCTTT

j_gene: TRBJ2-2
d_gene: TRBD2
v_gene: TRBV29-1
abundance: .
CDR3aa: CGGTSDDTGELFF
CDR3nt: TGCGGAGGTACTAGCGATGACACCGGGGAGCTGTTTTTT

j_gene: TRBJ2-2
d_gene: TRBD2
v_gene: TRBV12-3/TRBV12-4
abundance: many
CDR3aa: CASSLGVRERIGELFF
CDR3nt: TGTGCCAGCAGTTTGGGCGTGCGGGAGAGGATCGGGGAGCTGTTTTTT

j_gene: TRBJ1-2
d_gene: TRBD1
v_gene: TRBV27
abundance: many
CDR3aa: CASRLTGVNAGGYGYTF
CDR3nt: TGTGCCAGCAGGCTGACAGGGGTTAACGCCGGCGGCTATGGCTACACCTTC

j_gene: TRBJ2-7
d_gene: .
v_gene: TRBV20-1
abundance: .
CDR3aa: CSARPLMGYEQYF
CDR3nt: TGCAGTGCCAGGCCCTTAATGGGCTACGAGCAGTACTTC

j_gene: TRBJ2-3
d_gene: TRBD2
v_gene: TRBV7-2
abundance: .
CDR3aa: CASSRGLAGMDTQYF
CDR3nt: TGTGCCAGCTCACGAGGACTAGCGGGAATGGATACGCAGTATTTT

j_gene: TRBJ2-7
d_gene: TRBD1
v_gene: TRBV12-3/TRBV12-4
abundance: many
CDR3aa: CASRNTGGDEQYF
CDR3nt: TGTGCCAGCAGGAACACAGGGGGCGACGAGCAGTACTTC

j_gene: TRBJ1-2
d_gene: .
v_gene: TRBV19
abundance: .
CDR3aa: CASSGNGYTF
CDR3nt: TGTGCCAGTAGTGGGAATGGCTACACCTTC

j_gene: TRBJ1-4
d_gene: .
v_gene: TRBV6-5
abundance: few
CDR3aa: CASSWRGDEKLFF
CDR3nt: TGTGCCAGCAGTTGGAGGGGAGATGAAAAACTGTTTTTT

j_gene: TRBJ1-4
d_gene: .
v_gene: TRBV7-9
abundance: .
CDR3aa: CAGRGTRGNEKLFF
CDR3nt: TGTGCCGGTAGAGGGACCAGGGGAAATGAAAAACTGTTTTTT

j_gene: TRBJ2-1
d_gene: TRBD2
v_gene: TRBV12-3/TRBV12-4
abundance: .
CDR3aa: CASISLRGGNEQFF
CDR3nt: TGTGCCAGCATTTCTTTGCGGGGGGGCAATGAGCAGTTCTTC

j_gene: TRBJ1-1
d_gene: .
v_gene: TRBV12-3/TRBV12-4
abundance: many
CDR3aa: CASSLDSINTEAFF
CDR3nt: TGTGCCAGCAGTTTGGACTCGATCAACACTGAAGCTTTCTTT

j_gene: TRBJ2-2
d_gene: .
v_gene: TRBV30
abundance: few
CDR3aa: CAWINNTGELFF
CDR3nt: TGTGCCTGGATCAACAACACCGGGGAGCTGTTTTTT

j_gene: TRBJ1-5
d_gene: .
v_gene: TRBV6-4
abundance: many
CDR3aa: CASSAEGNQPQHF
CDR3nt: TGTGCCAGCAGTGCCGAAGGGAATCAGCCCCAGCATTTT

j_gene: TRBJ1-5
d_gene: .
v_gene: TRBV5-1
abundance: .
CDR3aa: CASSPTDRSDQPQHF
CDR3nt: TGCGCCAGCAGCCCAACCGACAGGTCGGATCAGCCCCAGCATTTT

j_gene: TRBJ2-2
d_gene: TRBD2
v_gene: TRBV5-1
abundance: .
CDR3aa: CASSLVRGGPNTGELFF
CDR3nt: TGCGCCAGCAGCTTGGTTCGGGGGGGCCCCAACACCGGGGAGCTGTTTTTT

j_gene: TRBJ2-1
d_gene: .
v_gene: TRBV20-1
abundance: few
CDR3aa: CSANGLGGTYNEQFF
CDR3nt: TGCAGTGCTAACGGTCTGGGTGGGACCTACAATGAGCAGTTCTTC

j_gene: TRBJ1-5
d_gene: .
v_gene: TRBV12-3/TRBV12-4
abundance: few
CDR3aa: CASSSARGGYQPQHF
CDR3nt: TGTGCCAGCAGTTCGGCCCGAGGAGGGTATCAGCCCCAGCATTTT

j_gene: TRBJ2-1
d_gene: TRBD2
v_gene: TRBV6-1
abundance: few
CDR3aa: CASRRTSDYNEQFF
CDR3nt: TGTGCCAGCAGGAGGACTAGCGACTACAATGAGCAGTTCTTC

j_gene: TRBJ2-7
d_gene: .
v_gene: TRBV5-6
abundance: .
CDR3aa: CASSLGLYSYEQYF
CDR3nt: TGTGCCAGCAGCTTGGGACTGTACTCCTACGAGCAGTACTTC